Below are 18 T cell receptor beta chains sequenced from a single sample in a study of CD4 and CD8 cells across lung adenocarcinoma regions. Via MiXCR, TCRdb re-called the PCR reads, giving one row per CDR3 protein. The profile shows some 23,000 distinct CDR3 sequences, roughly half of them singletons. Sequencing input: CD8+ T cells from the center of a lung tumor. The source is a male donor with lung adenocarcinoma. The CD4 and CD8 labels of this study may be unreliable.

As for this clonotype: Germline is not matched at one junction end, which may reflect a read error. V is TRBV6-1 and J is TRBJ2-3; D is possibly TRBD1 (7 bases). Per the germline V gene, CDR1 is MNHNS and CDR2 is SASEGT. CDR3 length: 16 residues. DNA for the CDR3: TGTGCCAGCAGTGAAACGTGGACTGGGGGGACAGATACGCAGTTCTTT. Amino acids: CASSETWTGGTDTQFF.

This chain connects TRBV6-1 to TRBJ2-3, with D possibly being TRBD1 (6 bases). With the DNA end fitting TRBJ2-5 better, the J assignment may be wrong. Germline CDR1 reads MNHNS; CDR2 reads SASEGT. The CDR3 is 14 amino acids. The CDR3 protein is CAGTGLGAKETQYF. CDR3 coding DNA: TGTGCCGGCACGGGTCTGGGGGCCAAAGAGACCCAGTACTTC.

The CDR3: CASKGAGYYGYTF. CDR3 nucleotide sequence: TGTGCCAGCAAGGGGGCTGGGTACTATGGCTACACCTTC. J is TRBJ1-2 and V is TRBV6-1; 7 bases align to TRBD1. CDR1 and CDR2 from the germline V gene are MNHNS and SASEGT. V trimming: 7 bases; J trimming: 3 bases; junction bases outside the gene matches: 5. The CDR3 has 13 residues.

At least ten counts were recorded for this clonotype. The genes are TRBV6-1 and TRBJ2-5; D remains unclear. The V end was cut by 6 bases, the J end by 3 bases, with 8 bases between. The germline gives CDR1 MNHNS, CDR2 SASEGT. The CDR3 contains 12 residues. The CDR3 DNA sequence: TGTGCCAGCAGCGCTGTGGAAGAGACCCAGTACTTC. Translated, it gives CASSAVEETQYF.

The chain employs TRBV30 and TRBJ1-1; D is ambiguous. The CDR3 has 11 residues. V was pared by 0 bases and J by 3 bases, with 2 bases between. Germline CDR1 GTSNPN, CDR2 SVGIG (reference sequence). The CDR3 is CAWSVHTEAFF. The CDR3, as DNA: TGTGCCTGGAGTGTACACACTGAAGCTTTCTTT.

The rearrangement joins TRBV11-2 to TRBJ2-5; D gene ambiguous. This CDR3 is built from 13 residues. Germline loops: CDR1 SGHAT, CDR2 FQNNGV. V was trimmed by 5 bases and J by 1 base, leaving 8 bases between them. In nucleotides, the CDR3 is TGTGCCAGCAGCGTCAGGATCCAAGAGACCCAGTACTTC. Protein product: CASSVRIQETQYF.

This clonotype is classed as medium-sized. The V and J genes are TRBV10-1 and TRBJ2-1; D not resolved. The CDR3 sequence is 15 residues long. Germline-derived CDR1 and CDR2 are WNHNN and SYGVQD (reference sequence). Deletions cut 2 bases from V and 0 bases from J, with 8 bases between. The CDR3 coding sequence is TGCGCCAGCAGTGAGGCGTCTGGCTCCTACAATGAGCAGTTCTTC. It yields the protein CASSEASGSYNEQFF.

Comments on this clonotype: Mismatch with germline at one junction end may stem from a read error. The rearrangement joins TRBV6-5 to TRBJ2-3, with D unresolved. There are 15 residues in the CDR3. CDR1 is MNHEY, CDR2 SVGAGI, per germline. CDR3 nucleotide sequence: TGTGCCAGCAGTTTGAGGATCAGAGCCACAGACACGCAGTATTTC. Translating gives CASSLRIRATDTQYF.

This clonotype was seen only a few times. The chain recombines TRBV6-4 with TRBJ2-1; 13 bases are shared with TRBD2. Trimming at V came to 3 bases and at J to 5 bases, leaving 7 bases not matched to a gene. The CDR3 totals 17 residues. Germline-derived CDR1 and CDR2 are MRHNA and SNTAGT. The DNA of the CDR3 is TGTGCCAGCAGTGAACTAGCCGGGACTAGCGGGAACAATGAGCAGTTCTTC. As protein: CASSELAGTSGNNEQFF.

There are many counts of this clonotype. The CDR3: CASTTSGANVLTF. The DNA of the CDR3 is TGTGCCAGCACTACCTCTGGGGCCAACGTCCTGACTTTC. The chain employs TRBV12-3 or TRBV12-4 and TRBJ2-6; D unresolved. This CDR3 comprises 13 residues. Trimming removed 7 bases at V and 0 bases at J, with 4 bases between.

The chain recombines TRBV5-1 with TRBJ2-2; unclear D gene. CDR3 length: 18 residues. Trimming cost V 0 bases and J 4 bases, with 19 bases left between them. Germline V CDR1 and CDR2: SGHRS, YFSETQ. CDR3 loop: CASSLAGGASLATGELFF. CDR3 sequence (DNA): TGCGCCAGCAGCTTGGCCGGTGGTGCCAGCCTGGCCACCGGGGAGCTGTTTTTT.

Concerning this clonotype itself: A junction end diverges from the germline sequence, so it may reflect a read error. The rearrangement links TRBV6-1 to TRBJ2-3; either TRBD1 or TRBD2 may fit D (6 bases each). The germline CDR1 and CDR2 sequences are MNHNS and SASEGT. The CDR3 is 16 amino acids. CDR3 in amino acids: CASREAGGRDQDTQYF. In nucleotides, the CDR3 is TGTGCCAGCAGGGAAGCCGGGGGCCGGGACCAAGATACGCAGTACTTT.

Here the CDR3 reads CASSPERGSYNEQFF. The DNA of the CDR3 is TGTGCCAGCAGCCCCGAGCGGGGCTCCTACAATGAGCAGTTCTTC. The chain has TRBV6-1 and TRBJ2-1; 7 bases are shared with TRBD2. The J segment lost 0 bases and the V segment lost 6 bases, leaving 5 bases of the junction unmatched. The CDR3 length is 15 residues. Germline V gene data show CDR1 as MNHNS and CDR2 as SASEGT.

This clonotype was detected a few times. CDR3 loop: CSAVPVGNYYEQYF. The CDR3 bases are TGCAGTGCCGTTCCCGTCGGGAACTACTACGAGCAGTACTTC. The rearrangement uses TRBV20-1 and TRBJ2-7; a weak D match, TRBD2 (5 bases). Deletions cut 6 bases from V and 3 bases from J, with 18 bases between. Germline lookup yields CDR1 DFQATT and CDR2 SNEGSKA (reference sequence). CDR3 length equals 14 residues.

As for this clonotype: At one end the junction does not follow the germline gene, possibly because of a read error. The chain carries TRBV10-1 and TRBJ2-3; 10 nucleotides match TRBD2. Germline loops: CDR1 WNHNN, CDR2 SYGVQD (reference sequence). CDR3 size: 18 residues. CDR3 in amino acids: CASSPGGAGGRAQDTQYF. CDR3 in DNA: TGCGCCAGCAGTCCAGGGGGAGCGGGGGGGAGGGCCCAAGATACGCAGTACTTT.

For this clonotype: The DNA is left out, because the CDR3 cannot be placed on it with certainty; the CDR3 is given as TCRdb lists it. The chain couples TRBV6-1 to TRBJ2-3. The CDR3 extends over 14 residues, inclusive of both ends. Germline V gene lookup returns CDR1 MNHNS and CDR2 SASEGT. The CDR3 sequence: CASSVAVGTDKQFF.

The table lists this clonotype with a count of one. The chain uses TRBV11-2 and TRBJ2-2, with 7 bases identical to TRBD2. After removal of 1 base from V and 2 bases from J, the junction contained 7 bases not matched to a gene. The CDR3 length is 17 residues. In germline, CDR1 is SGHAT, CDR2 FQNNGV. The CDR3 sequence is CASSLVGGSGNTGELFF. The CDR3 DNA reads TGTGCCAGCAGCTTAGTTGGCGGGAGCGGCAACACCGGGGAGCTGTTTTTT.

A word on this clonotype: One junction end does not reproduce the germline sequence, and a read error may be involved. The J gene is TRBJ2-5, the V gene TRBV27; possibly TRBD1 or TRBD2 for D (5 bases each). In germline, CDR1 is MNHEY, CDR2 SMNVEV (reference sequence). The CDR3 extends over 12 amino acids. For the CDR3, the DNA is TGTGCCGGGGGTACAGGCACAGAGACGCAGTATTTC. It specifies CAGGTGTETQYF.